The next 15 T cell receptor beta chains were all read from a single sample in a study of identical twins. TCRdb processed the 5' RACE reads anew with MiXCR; each CDR3 protein has one entry. The data hold 450,000 or so distinct CDR3 sequences, with 24% observed a single time. The sample was also linked to a second study, of T cells expressing NK-cell markers.

Source material: CD4+ T cells sorted from blood. The receptors were sampled from a woman between 18 and 29 years old in good health.

The table lists this clonotype with a few counts. The rearrangement links TRBV2 to TRBJ2-7; no firm D call. Germline V gene lookup returns CDR1 SNHLY and CDR2 FYNNEI. Trimming removed 5 bases from V and 7 bases from J, with 18 bases in between. The CDR3 totals 14 residues. The CDR3 protein is CASSPAGRRLEQYF. CDR3 bases: TGTGCCAGCAGTCCCGCCGGACGAAGGTTAGAGCAGTACTTC.

This sequence joins TRBV10-1 and TRBJ1-4; maybe TRBD1 (5 bases). V dropped 4 bases and J dropped 8 bases, with 14 bases sitting between them. Germline CDR1 WNHNN, CDR2 SYGVQD (reference sequence). The CDR3 totals 14 residues. CDR3 coding DNA: TGCGCCAGCAGTGCGGGGACCCAAATCGAAAAACTGTTTTTT. Translating it yields CASSAGTQIEKLFF.

V usage is TRBV12-3 or TRBV12-4 and J usage is TRBJ1-4; 7 bases are a match to TRBD1. J was trimmed by 7 bases and V by 5 bases; bases with no gene match: 7. This CDR3 contains 14 residues. The CDR3 nucleotides are TGTGCCAGCAGTCTCGGGACAGTTAGTGAAAAACTGTTTTTT. Its protein product is CASSLGTVSEKLFF.

The chain couples TRBV6-5 to TRBJ1-1; no definite D call. This CDR3 region has 11 residues. The V gene lost 7 bases and the J gene lost 3 bases, with 6 bases spanning the gap. Germline assignment: CDR1 MNHEY and CDR2 SVGAGI. Here the CDR3 reads CASKRDTEAFF. The CDR3 bases are TGTGCCAGCAAGCGTGACACTGAAGCTTTCTTT.

This clonotype was counted a few times. The chain is built from TRBV12-3 or TRBV12-4 and TRBJ1-2, with 7 bases lining up with TRBD1. J was trimmed by 7 bases and V by 7 bases; bases with no gene match: 6. CDR3 size: 12 residues. The CDR3, as DNA: TGTGCCAGCACCCCGGACAGGCCTGGCTACACCTTC. Translation: CASTPDRPGYTF.

The chain carries TRBV7-6 and TRBJ2-1; 13 nucleotides line up with TRBD2. The germline V gene has CDR1 SGHVS and CDR2 FNYEAQ. The CDR3 length is 18 residues. V lost 1 base, J lost 7 bases, and 10 bases stayed unmatched. The CDR3 is CASSLVTSGRARFNEQFF. CDR3 nucleotides: TGTGCCAGCAGCTTAGTCACTAGCGGGAGGGCCAGGTTTAATGAGCAGTTCTTC.

This clonotype was seen more than once but under ten times. This rearrangement joins TRBV29-1 to TRBJ2-2, with unresolved D. The germline CDR1 and CDR2 sequences are SQVTM and ANQGSEA. The CDR3 extends over 11 amino acids. Trimming removed 3 bases from V and 2 bases from J, with 1 base in between. CDR3 bases: TGCAGCGTTGATAACACCGGGGAGCTGTTTTTT. Residues: CSVDNTGELFF.

This chain uses TRBV3-1 with TRBJ2-2, with D perhaps TRBD2 (5 bases). Trimming shortened V by 7 bases and J by 9 bases, and 12 bases separated the two germline ends. The CDR3 consists of 12 residues. Germline lookup yields CDR1 LGHDT and CDR2 YNNKEL (reference sequence). The CDR3 loop is CASTLGSRELFF. DNA of the CDR3: TGTGCCAGCACCCTTGGGAGTCGGGAGCTGTTTTTT.

The V and J genes are TRBV20-1 and TRBJ2-1; 11 bases match TRBD2. From germline, CDR1 is DFQATT and CDR2 SNEGSKA (reference sequence). Unmatched junction bases numbered 8, after V lost 6 bases and J lost 1 base. The CDR3 extends over 16 amino acids. The CDR3 DNA reads TGCAGTGCCGAGTCGCTAGCGGGGGGATCCTACAATGAGCAGTTCTTC. Protein: CSAESLAGGSYNEQFF.

There are a few counts of this clonotype. This rearrangement joins TRBV12-3 or TRBV12-4 to TRBJ2-5; D not resolved. This CDR3 has 14 residues. With 6 bases removed from V and 7 bases from J, the gap between germline ends came to 18 bases. The CDR3 spells CASSTGHKSGTQYF. The CDR3 bases are TGTGCCAGCAGCACCGGGCACAAAAGTGGGACCCAGTACTTC.

The gene calls are TRBV20-1 and TRBJ2-5; 7 bases are a match to TRBD1. CDR1 is DFQATT and CDR2 is SNEGSKA in the germline V gene (reference sequence). This CDR3 contains 13 residues. J gave up 5 bases and V 3 bases, and 6 bases lay outside the gene matches. The CDR3: CSARAPRGETQYF. The CDR3, as DNA: TGCAGTGCTAGGGCCCCCAGGGGGGAGACCCAGTACTTC.

This sequence joins TRBV18 and TRBJ2-5, with 9 bases that match TRBD1. With V trimmed by 1 base and J by 5 bases, 11 bases remained unmatched. The CDR3 extends over 17 amino acids. Looked up from germline, CDR1 is KGHSH and CDR2 is LQKENI. CDR3 coding DNA: TGTGCCAGCTCACCACGTAAACCGGGACAGGGATTGGAGACCCAGTACTTC. It codes for CASSPRKPGQGLETQYF. The variable domain in full, completed from reference TRBV18 and TRBJ2-5, reads NAGVMQNPRHLVRRRGQEARLRCSPMKGHSHVYWYRQLPEEGLKFMVYLQKENIIDESGMPKERFSAEFPKEGPSILRIQQVVRGDSAAYFCASSPRKPGQGLETQYFGPGTRLLVL.

The chain joins TRBV11-2 to TRBJ2-7; 7 nucleotides agree with TRBD1. V lost 1 base to trimming and J lost 8 bases; unmatched junction nucleotides: 11. The CDR3 sequence is 15 residues long. Germline V gives CDR1 SGHAT, CDR2 FQNNGV. The CDR3 reads CASSLAVTGTIKQYF. CDR3 DNA sequence: TGTGCCAGCAGCTTAGCTGTGACAGGGACGATAAAGCAGTACTTC.

This clonotype was seen a few times. V is TRBV5-1 and J is TRBJ1-1; 7 bases are shared with TRBD1. CDR1 and CDR2 (germline): SGHRS, YFSETQ. Trimming removed 5 bases from V and 2 bases from J; junction bases left unmatched: 9. There are 15 residues in the CDR3. CDR3 nucleotide sequence: TGCGCCAGCAGTCCTAACGGACAGGCCAACACTGAAGCTTTCTTT. Amino acid sequence: CASSPNGQANTEAFF.

The chain has TRBV7-8 and TRBJ2-1; 8 nucleotides agree with TRBD1. With 1 base clipped from V and 0 bases from J, the junction kept 14 bases outside the gene matches. This CDR3 region has 20 residues. Germline V gene lookup returns CDR1 SGHVS and CDR2 FQNEAQ. The CDR3, as DNA: TGTGCCAGCAGCTTAGTCAGGGACAGGAAAAAGGTGAGCTCCTACAATGAGCAGTTCTTC. This gives the protein CASSLVRDRKKVSSYNEQFF.